The 9 T cell receptor beta chains presented below share a single source sample, sequenced in a study of control samples from healthy donors and cancer patients. The protocol was immunoSEQ multiplex PCR, while the TCRdb copy is restricted to in-frame clones and leaves out a portion. The table records about 170,000 clones, about 90% of them present only once. The sequencing sample was made of blood. The receptor set was obtained from a woman aged 40 to 50 in good health.

The chain recombines TRBV11-2 with TRBJ2-1, with 7 bases identical to TRBD2. V trimming: 5 bases; J trimming: 4 bases; junction bases outside the gene matches: 11. From germline, CDR1 is SGHAT and CDR2 FQNNGV. The CDR3 is 16 residues long. CDR3 DNA: TGTGCCAGCAGCCCGGTTCCCTGGGGAGGGTACAATGAGCAGTTCTTC. Amino acids: CASSPVPWGGYNEQFF.

The chain combines TRBV19 with TRBJ1-4, with D unresolved. Germline V gene lookup returns CDR1 LNHDA and CDR2 SQIVND (reference sequence). CDR3 length: 13 residues. Trimming took off 4 bases at V and 3 bases at J, with 6 bases between the two ends. CDR3 nucleotide sequence: TGTGCCAGTAGTAAGGAATCTAATGAAAAACTGTTTTTT. The encoded protein is CASSKESNEKLFF.

The chain employs TRBV7-2 and TRBJ2-2; a weak D match, TRBD1 (6 bases). In germline, CDR1 is SGHTA, CDR2 FQGNSA. The V and J ends lost 4 bases and 3 bases respectively, with 9 bases between them. The CDR3 runs to 14 residues. The CDR3 spells CASSSGQHTGELFF. The CDR3 coding sequence is TGTGCCAGCAGCTCAGGACAGCACACCGGGGAGCTGTTTTTT.

The rearrangement links TRBV2 to TRBJ2-2, with D unresolved. CDR1 and CDR2 from the germline V gene are SNHLY and FYNNEI. The length of the CDR3 is 16 residues. V was trimmed by 2 bases and J by 1 base, leaving 11 bases between them. The CDR3 region is CASSENRVGNTGELFF. In nucleotides, the CDR3 is TGTGCCAGCAGTGAAAATAGGGTCGGGAACACCGGGGAGCTGTTTTTT.

The chain links TRBV6-5 to TRBJ2-7; no definite D call. The CDR3 runs to 13 residues. The germline V and J ends were trimmed by 6 bases and 2 bases, with 11 bases remaining between them. Germline V CDR1 and CDR2: MNHEY, SVGAGI. CDR3 DNA sequence: TGTGCCAGCAGGGCCTCCCCCCCCTACGAGCAGTACTTC. It codes for CASRASPPYEQYF.

The gene calls are TRBV27 and TRBJ2-3; D remains ambiguous. Germline V gene lookup returns CDR1 MNHEY and CDR2 SMNVEV (reference sequence). Between the trimmed V and J ends, which lost 4 bases and 4 bases, there was a span of 12 bases. The CDR3 is 14 amino acids. Here the CDR3 reads CASSSTIFSDTQYF. The CDR3 coding sequence is TGTGCCAGCAGTTCAACAATATTTTCAGATACGCAGTATTTT.

The J gene is TRBJ2-2, the V gene TRBV19; weak D call: TRBD2 (6 bases). The CDR3 spans 17 residues. CDR1 LNHDA and CDR2 SQIVND come from the germline V gene (reference sequence). V was cut by 7 bases and J by 4 bases, with 22 bases left in between. The CDR3 DNA reads as TGTGCCAGTACCGATCCGGAGGGATTCCTTGGCACCGGGGAGCTGTTTTTT. It yields the protein CASTDPEGFLGTGELFF.

The rearrangement joins TRBV11-2 to TRBJ2-2; 7 nucleotides line up with TRBD1. The V gene end was trimmed by 3 bases and the J gene end by 0 bases; junction bases not matched to a gene: 7. CDR3 length: 17 amino acids. In germline, CDR1 is SGHAT, CDR2 FQNNGV. For the CDR3, the DNA is TGTGCCAGCAGCTTCCCAGACAGGGCTCCGAACACCGGGGAGCTGTTTTTT. Residues: CASSFPDRAPNTGELFF.

This clone appeared a single time. The chain recombines TRBV7-9 with TRBJ2-5; D may be TRBD1 (6 bases). The V end lost 10 bases, the J end lost 2 bases, and 11 bases lay between the germline ends. Germline assignment: CDR1 SEHNR and CDR2 FQNEAQ (reference sequence). CDR3 length: 12 amino acids. The CDR3 sequence: CATTRGQETQYF. CDR3 DNA: TGTGCCACCACGAGGGGGCAAGAGACCCAGTACTTC.